Listed below are T cell receptor beta chains from one sample, sequenced in a study of blood T cell repertoires in COVID-19. Profiled with immunoSEQ multiplex PCR; TCRdb holds only in-frame clones, not every one. The sample records roughly 250,000 clones, approximately 88% being singletons. Sequencing used PBMCs or T cells enriched from blood (not recorded which). The source of these receptors is a woman between 40 and 50 years old with acute COVID-19. Each CDR3 is given with its conserved first and last residue. The D gene is left open where the match is weak. A row's size may be missing; if present it is once, few, many or a size class.

V gene	D gene	clone size	J gene	CDR3 protein	CDR3 DNA
TRBV19	TRBD2	-	TRBJ2-3	CAAAGRATDTQYF	TGTGCCGCCGCTGGGAGGGCGACAGATACGCAGTATTTT
TRBV10-3	-	few	TRBJ2-7	CAISPRGNPYEQYF	TGTGCCATCAGCCCGAGAGGGAATCCCTACGAGCAGTACTTC
TRBV9	TRBD2	-	TRBJ2-1	CASSVGGLGGNEQFF	TGTGCCAGCAGCGTAGGGGGACTAGGGGGCAATGAGCAGTTCTTC
TRBV19	TRBD2	-	TRBJ2-7	CASSKGLAGGEQYF	TGTGCCAGTAGTAAAGGACTAGCGGGAGGCGAGCAGTACTTC
TRBV9	-	-	TRBJ2-5	CASSVGWSVKETQYF	TGTGCCAGCAGCGTAGGTTGGAGTGTAAAAGAGACCCAGTACTTC
TRBV5-6	-	-	TRBJ2-5	CASSLGPQEETQYF	TGTGCCAGCAGCTTGGGTCCTCAGGAAGAGACCCAGTACTTC
TRBV5-1	-	-	TRBJ1-2	CASSPRQGHYGYTF	TGCGCCAGCAGCCCTCGCCAGGGCCACTATGGCTACACCTTC
TRBV6-5	-	-	TRBJ2-7	CASSPRGYEQYF	TGTGCCAGCAGCCCAAGGGGATACGAGCAGTACTTC
TRBV6-5	TRBD1	-	TRBJ1-3	CASSSVQGPGNTIYF	TGTGCTAGCAGTTCCGTACAGGGGCCAGGAAACACCATATATTTT
TRBV28	TRBD1	-	TRBJ1-1	CASSSGQTTEAFF	TGTGCCAGCAGTTCGGGACAGACAACTGAAGCTTTCTTT
TRBV4-3	TRBD2	-	TRBJ2-3	CASSQNPGTSGRNTQYF	TGCGCCAGCAGCCAAAACCCCGGGACTAGCGGGAGGAATACGCAGTATTTT
TRBV10-3	TRBD2	-	TRBJ2-2	CATAGVDTGELFF	TGTGCCACAGCGGGGGTAGACACCGGGGAGCTGTTTTTT
TRBV7-2	TRBD2	-	TRBJ2-1	CASRSGLVNEQFF	TGTGCCAGCAGATCCGGACTAGTCAATGAGCAGTTCTTC
TRBV10-1	-	-	TRBJ1-6	CASSDGVNSPLHF	TGCGCCAGCAGTGATGGAGTTAATTCACCCCTCCACTTT
TRBV24-1	TRBD1	-	TRBJ1-4	CATSDSPGQGESEKLFF	TGTGCCACCAGTGATTCCCCTGGACAGGGGGAGAGTGAAAAACTGTTTTTT
TRBV13	TRBD2	-	TRBJ2-1	CASSLGTGQEGASGINEQFF	TGTGCCAGCAGCTTAGGAACCGGTCAAGAGGGAGCTAGCGGGATCAATGAGCAGTTCTTC
TRBV10-3	TRBD1	-	TRBJ1-2	CATKGQENNYGYTF	TGTGCCACCAAGGGACAGGAAAATAACTATGGCTACACCTTC
TRBV14	-	-	TRBJ1-5	CASSQGAPWPQHF	TGTGCCAGCAGCCAAGGGGCGCCATGGCCCCAGCATTTT
TRBV18	TRBD1	once	TRBJ1-1	CASGSQGDGEAFF	TGTGCCAGCGGGTCTCAGGGGGACGGTGAAGCTTTCTTT